The 20 T cell receptor beta chains below come from one sample, sequenced in a study of cytomegalovirus exposure and HLA in healthy donors. With 60 Vbeta and 13 Jbeta primers, the PCR was carried out. Data came from immunoSEQ multiplex PCR; TCRdb stores just in-frame clones and leaves some out. The sample includes tens of thousands of clones, nearly 70% of them seen just once. Sequencing was performed on PBMCs. All receptors derive from a woman aged 50 to 65 in good health and CMV-seropositive.

The chain employs TRBV7-3 and TRBJ2-6; TRBD1 aligns across 12 bases. The germline V gene has CDR1 SGHTA and CDR2 FQGTGA. Losses at the gene ends were 6 bases for V and 3 bases for J; bases not matched to a gene: 9. The CDR3 covers 18 residues. CDR3 nucleotides: TGTGCCAGCAGACGCCAAGGGACAGGGGGCTTTGGGGCCAACGTCCTGACTTTC. Translation gives CASRRQGTGGFGANVLTF.

In regard to this clone: The junction departs from the called germline gene at one end, perhaps through a read error. The rearrangement links TRBV11-3 to TRBJ2-5, with 7 bases fitting TRBD2. This CDR3 has 15 residues. Germline lookup yields CDR1 SGHNT and CDR2 YENEEA. The CDR3 is CASSFGGSGQGTQYF. The CDR3 coding sequence is TGTGCCAGCAGCTTTGGCGGGAGCGGGCAAGGGACCCAGTACTTC.

V usage is TRBV28 and J usage is TRBJ2-7, with TRBD1 identical over 7 bases. The germline CDR1 and CDR2 sequences are MDHEN and SYDVKM. The length of the CDR3 is 15 residues. V lost 5 bases to trimming and J lost 2 bases; unmatched junction nucleotides: 9. The CDR3 sequence: CASSPDLGTAYEQYF. The CDR3 DNA is TGTGCCAGCAGTCCTGACCTGGGGACAGCCTACGAGCAGTACTTC.

V gene TRBV10-2 combines with J gene TRBJ2-5; 8 bases align to TRBD2. Germline-derived CDR1 and CDR2 are WSHSY and SAAADI. After removal of 4 bases from V and 4 bases from J, the junction contained 2 bases not matched to a gene. CDR3 length: 13 amino acids. The CDR3 sequence is CASSAGGGETQYF. The DNA of the CDR3 is TGCGCCAGCAGTGCGGGGGGGGGAGAGACCCAGTACTTC.

This rearrangement joins TRBV4-1 to TRBJ2-7; D ambiguous. This CDR3 region has 15 residues. The V gene's germline CDR1 is MGHRA and CDR2 YSYEKL. Trimming took off 8 bases at V and 1 base at J, with 18 bases between the two ends. CDR3 DNA: TGCGCCAGCTCCGAGGCCCTTAGGATTTCCTACGAGCAGTACTTC. As protein: CASSEALRISYEQYF.

The chain recombines TRBV5-4 with TRBJ1-2; weak D call: TRBD1 (6 bases). Trimming took off 5 bases at V and 4 bases at J, with 18 bases between the two ends. There are 15 residues in the CDR3. Germline V lookup: CDR1 SGHNT, CDR2 YYREEE (reference sequence). The DNA for the CDR3 is TGTGCCAGCAGTTTCTCGGGGGGGCCCTCCTATGGCTACACCTTC. Translating gives CASSFSGGPSYGYTF.

V gene TRBV11-2 combines with J gene TRBJ2-7, with D unresolved. Germline V gives CDR1 SGHAT, CDR2 FQNNGV. The V gene lost 6 bases and the J gene lost 3 bases, with 6 bases spanning the gap. The length of the CDR3 is 11 residues. CDR3 nucleotide sequence: TGTGCCAGCAGTAGAAACTACGAGCAGTACTTC. It specifies CASSRNYEQYF. Full variable domain (rest looked up from reference TRBV11-2 and TRBJ2-7): EAGVAQSPRYKIIEKRQSVAFWCNPISGHATLYWYQQILGQGPKLLIQFQNNGVVDDSQLPKDRFSAERLKGVDSTLKIQPAKLEDSAVYLCASSRNYEQYFGPGTRLTVT.

In DNA form, the CDR3 reads TGTGCCAGCAGCCCGGGACTAGCGGGAGGGTTGTTAAGCTACGAGCAGTACTTC. Translated: CASSPGLAGGLLSYEQYF. The chain links TRBV11-2 to TRBJ2-7, with 16 nucleotides matching TRBD2. The CDR3 has 18 amino acids. V was clipped by 5 bases and J by 3 bases; unmatched bases: 10. Germline V gene data show CDR1 as SGHAT and CDR2 as FQNNGV.

Only a few counts were recorded for this clone. The rearrangement uses TRBV25-1 and TRBJ2-1; D possibly corresponds to TRBD2 (7 bases). Germline CDR1 reads MGHDK; CDR2 reads SYGVNS. The V and J ends lost 4 bases and 7 bases respectively, with 11 bases between them. The CDR3 extends over 13 amino acids. The CDR3 here is CASSVGGGNEQFF. DNA for the CDR3: TGTGCCAGCAGTGTAGGGGGAGGGAATGAGCAGTTCTTC.

V gene TRBV7-2 combines with J gene TRBJ2-1; no firm D call. Per the germline V gene, CDR1 is SGHTA and CDR2 is FQGNSA. This CDR3 comprises 13 residues. V shed 2 bases and J shed 6 bases, with 8 bases lying between them. The CDR3 spells CASSLLGFNEQFF. In DNA, the CDR3 is TGTGCCAGCAGCTTATTGGGCTTCAATGAGCAGTTCTTC.

The chain recombines TRBV27 with TRBJ2-3; D is ambiguous. The V and J ends lost 7 bases and 1 base respectively, with 9 bases between them. Germline V gene data show CDR1 as MNHEY and CDR2 as SMNVEV (reference sequence). The CDR3 contains 13 residues. The CDR3 loop reads CASTRRGTDTQYF. The CDR3 region has the DNA TGTGCCAGCACCCGCCGGGGCACAGATACGCAGTATTTT.

With respect to this clone: The same CDR3 also results from other DNA sequences found in this sample. The chain couples TRBV11-2 to TRBJ2-7; TRBD1 agrees at 8 bases. CDR3 length: 14 residues. Trimming took 5 bases from V and 2 from J; bases not matched to a gene: 5. Germline V gene lookup returns CDR1 SGHAT and CDR2 FQNNGV. The CDR3 spells CASSTGTGPYEQYF. CDR3 bases: TGTGCCAGCAGCACCGGGACAGGACCCTACGAGCAGTACTTC.

The chain has TRBV28 and TRBJ2-6; weak D call: TRBD2 (6 bases). There are 15 residues in the CDR3. Germline CDR1 MDHEN, CDR2 SYDVKM. Trimming took 3 bases from V and 1 from J, leaving 7 bases between them. Here the CDR3 reads CASSFGGSGANVLTF. The DNA of the CDR3 is TGTGCCAGCAGTTTCGGAGGGTCTGGGGCCAACGTCCTGACTTTC.

The chain couples TRBV7-2 to TRBJ2-1; 8 bases align to TRBD2. Germline V gives CDR1 SGHTA, CDR2 FQGNSA. CDR3 length: 17 residues. The V and J ends lost 1 base and 8 bases, in that order; junction bases with no gene match: 13. DNA for the CDR3: TGTGCCAGCAGCTTAGTAGGGACTTCGGGGGGGGTTGATGAGCAGTTCTTC. Encoded protein: CASSLVGTSGGVDEQFF.

The genes are TRBV5-5 and TRBJ2-7, with 11 bases matching TRBD1. The J segment lost 2 bases and the V segment lost 0 bases, leaving 1 base of the junction unmatched. Per the germline V gene, CDR1 is SGHKS and CDR2 is YYEKEE (reference sequence). This CDR3 region has 15 residues. CDR3 sequence reads: CASSLGDRGTYEQYF. In nucleotides, the CDR3 is TGTGCCAGCAGCTTGGGGGACAGGGGGACCTACGAGCAGTACTTC.

This chain links TRBV28 with TRBJ1-4; D not resolved. Germline values: CDR1 MDHEN, CDR2 SYDVKM. The V end was cut by 1 base, the J end by 0 bases, with 12 bases between. The CDR3 loop spans 17 amino acids. This chain's CDR3 is CASSLSGLIATNEKLFF. CDR3 sequence (DNA): TGTGCCAGCAGTTTATCTGGGCTTATTGCAACTAATGAAAAACTGTTTTTT. The full variable domain, completed using reference TRBV28 and TRBJ1-4, is DVKVTQSSRYLVKRTGEKVFLECVQDMDHENMFWYRQDPGLGLRLIYFSYDVKMKEKGDIPEGYSVSREKKERFSLILESASTNQTSMYLCASSLSGLIATNEKLFFGSGTQLSVL.

V gene TRBV6-4 combines with J gene TRBJ1-5; D might be TRBD1 (6 bases). The germline CDR1 and CDR2 sequences are MRHNA and SNTAGT. The CDR3 is 13 amino acids. Trimming pared 5 bases from V and 1 base from J, leaving 6 bases between. The CDR3 DNA is TGTGCCAGCAGTCAGGGGAGCAATCAGCCCCAGCATTTT. It specifies CASSQGSNQPQHF.

This chain uses TRBV25-1 with TRBJ2-7; 10 nucleotides agree with TRBD2. This CDR3 contains 13 residues. V gave up 5 bases and J gave up 8 bases; unmatched junction bases: 6. Germline loops: CDR1 MGHDK, CDR2 SYGVNS. The DNA of the CDR3 is TGTGCCAGCAGTCTAGCGGGAGAACGTAAGCAGTACTTC. This codes for CASSLAGERKQYF.

This sequence joins TRBV10-3 and TRBJ2-7; TRBD2 aligns across 7 bases. The trim removed 11 bases at V and 5 bases at J, leaving 30 bases unmatched. The CDR3 contains 19 residues. Germline V gene sequence: CDR1 ENHRY, CDR2 SYGVKD. This CDR3 is CAGAGGIGSPRTSPNEQYF. The CDR3 region has the DNA TGTGCCGGCGCTGGTGGTATCGGTTCCCCTCGGACTAGTCCGAACGAGCAGTACTTC.

The chain has TRBV9 and TRBJ2-3, with 9 bases fitting TRBD2. J lost 3 bases, V lost 3 bases, and 8 bases had no gene match. The CDR3 totals 16 residues. The germline V gene encodes CDR1 SGDLS and CDR2 YYNGEE. This CDR3 is CASSGRLAEGTDTQYF. The CDR3, as DNA: TGTGCCAGCAGCGGGAGACTAGCGGAGGGAACAGATACGCAGTATTTT.